A single sample is the source of the 17 T cell receptor beta chains below, sequenced in a study of CD8 T cells in ankylosing spondylitis. TCRdb re-analysed the 5' RACE reads in MiXCR, keeping a single row per CDR3 protein. The sample holds about 140,000 distinct CDR3 sequences, 7% to 10% seen once. The sample comprised synovial fluid, either unsorted or a sorted T cell fraction (not recorded which). These receptors all stem from a male donor with ankylosing spondylitis.

This clonotype was counted between two and nine times. The J gene is TRBJ1-1, the V gene TRBV18; D perhaps matches TRBD1 (6 bases). Germline V gene lookup returns CDR1 KGHSH and CDR2 LQKENI. With 6 bases removed from V and 0 bases from J, the gap between germline ends came to 17 bases. The CDR3 extends over 16 amino acids. Here the CDR3 DNA reads TGTGCCAGCTCCTCACCGGGACAAGACTTGAACACTGAAGCTTTCTTT. It is translated as CASSSPGQDLNTEAFF.

This clonotype was seen many times. The CDR3 DNA is TGTGCCAGCAGCTTAAGTTGGCGAAATGAGCAGTTCTTC. Translated: CASSLSWRNEQFF. The gene calls are TRBV7-2 and TRBJ2-1; D remains unclear. In germline, CDR1 is SGHTA, CDR2 FQGNSA. The CDR3 has 13 amino acids. V was pared by 2 bases and J by 7 bases, with 9 bases between. The variable domain in full, completed from reference TRBV7-2 and TRBJ2-1, reads GAGVSQSPSNKVTEKGKDVELRCDPISGHTALYWYRQSLGQGLEFLIYFQGNSAPDKSGLPSDRFSAERTGGSVSTLTIQRTQQEDSAVYLCASSLSWRNEQFFGPGTRLTVL.

The gene calls are TRBV18 and TRBJ1-1; 7 bases are shared with TRBD1. With 1 base clipped from V and 3 bases from J, the junction kept 5 bases outside the gene matches. This CDR3 comprises 15 residues. The V gene's germline CDR1 is KGHSH and CDR2 LQKENI. CDR3 amino acids: CASSPLSGGDTEAFF. Here the CDR3 DNA reads TGTGCCAGCTCACCACTCTCAGGGGGGGACACTGAAGCTTTCTTT.

This clonotype was observed a few times. The J gene is TRBJ1-6, the V gene TRBV19, with 7 nucleotides matching TRBD1. V was clipped by 6 bases and J by 3 bases; unmatched bases: 8. This CDR3 comprises 16 residues. Germline V gene sequence: CDR1 LNHDA, CDR2 SQIVND (reference sequence). The CDR3: CASRKTGRGYNSPLHF. CDR3 DNA: TGTGCCAGTAGGAAGACAGGGAGGGGCTATAATTCACCCCTCCACTTT.

At least ten counts were recorded for this clonotype. This sequence joins TRBV12-3 or TRBV12-4 and TRBJ2-2; a weak D match, TRBD1 (5 bases). Between the trimmed V and J ends, which lost 5 bases and 1 base, there was a span of 17 bases. The CDR3 has 17 residues. The CDR3 loop reads CASSPRTLYLNTGELFF. The CDR3 nucleotides read TGTGCCAGCAGTCCCCGGACACTTTACTTGAACACCGGGGAGCTGTTTTTT.

This clonotype was detected many times. The chain uses TRBV5-1 and TRBJ2-6, with unresolved D. With 4 bases removed from V and 2 bases from J, the gap between germline ends came to 13 bases. This CDR3 has 16 amino acids. Germline values: CDR1 SGHRS, CDR2 YFSETQ. The CDR3 bases are TGCGCCAGCAGCCGCCTTGAGGCCACTGGGGCCAACGTCCTGACTTTC. It specifies CASSRLEATGANVLTF.

This clonotype was recorded at least ten times. This CDR3 reads CASSEATVMNTEAFF. The CDR3 DNA sequence: TGCGCCAGCAGCGAGGCGACAGTCATGAACACTGAAGCTTTCTTT. The chain carries TRBV5-1 and TRBJ1-1; D possibly corresponds to TRBD1 (5 bases). Trimming took 4 bases from V and 0 from J, leaving 13 bases between them. The CDR3 is made up of 15 amino acids. The germline gives CDR1 SGHRS, CDR2 YFSETQ.

This clonotype was detected many times. The V call is TRBV30, the J call TRBJ2-4; D possibly uses TRBD1 or TRBD2 (5 bases each). V lost 5 bases to trimming and J lost 0 bases, with 11 bases between them. This CDR3 spans 14 amino acids. CDR1 is GTSNPN and CDR2 is SVGIG in the germline V gene (reference sequence). CDR3 sequence: CAWEGTAAKNIQYF. CDR3 nucleotides: TGTGCCTGGGAGGGGACCGCAGCCAAAAACATTCAGTACTTC. The whole variable domain, filled in from reference TRBV30 and TRBJ2-4, reads SQTIHQWPATLVQPVGSPLSLECTVEGTSNPNLYWYRQAAGRGLQLLFYSVGIGQISSEVPQNLSASRPQDRQFILSSKKLLLSDSGFYLCAWEGTAAKNIQYFGAGTRLSVL.

The V and J genes are TRBV28 and TRBJ1-1; TRBD1 agrees at 8 bases. V was clipped by 5 bases and J by 2 bases; unmatched bases: 4. Germline values: CDR1 MDHEN, CDR2 SYDVKM. The CDR3 is made up of 14 amino acids. CDR3 bases: TGTGCCAGCAGTATGGGACAGGCCAACACTGAAGCTTTCTTT. Translating it yields CASSMGQANTEAFF.

This clonotype was seen at least ten times. The chain is built from TRBV10-3 and TRBJ1-5; D is undetermined. Trimming removed 2 bases from V and 3 bases from J, with 5 bases in between. The germline V gene has CDR1 ENHRY and CDR2 SYGVKD. This CDR3 spans 13 amino acids. This chain's CDR3 is CAISEEANQPQHF. As DNA, the CDR3 is TGTGCCATCAGTGAGGAGGCCAATCAGCCCCAGCATTTT.

This clonotype was recorded many times. This chain connects TRBV20-1 to TRBJ2-5; D possibly corresponds to TRBD2 (6 bases). Germline CDR1 and CDR2: DFQATT and SNEGSKA (reference sequence). The CDR3 covers 12 residues. Trimming removed 5 bases at V and 5 bases at J, with 12 bases between. Here the CDR3 DNA reads TGCAGTGCTGAGACTAGAGGGGAGACCCAGTACTTC. Translated, it gives CSAETRGETQYF.

This clonotype was seen many times. This sequence joins TRBV7-6 and TRBJ2-7; the D is unclear. CDR1 and CDR2 (germline): SGHVS, FNYEAQ. V lost 1 base and J 4 bases, leaving 8 bases between the germline ends. The CDR3 consists of 13 residues. The CDR3 DNA reads TGTGCCAGCAGCTTAGAGGGCATTTACGAGCAGTACTTC. Its protein product is CASSLEGIYEQYF.

The J gene is TRBJ1-2, the V gene TRBV6-2 or TRBV6-3; D unclear. From germline, CDR1 is MNHEY and CDR2 SVGEGT. This CDR3 is built from 13 residues. V shed 2 bases and J shed 8 bases, with 12 bases lying between them. The CDR3 DNA reads as TGTGCCAGCAGTTACCCCCCCAGGAAGGGCTACACCTTC. Encoded protein: CASSYPPRKGYTF.

Ten or more counts support this clonotype. This chain connects TRBV10-3 to TRBJ2-5; D not certain. Between the trimmed V and J ends, which lost 0 bases and 7 bases, there was a span of 12 bases. Germline CDR1 is ENHRY and CDR2 is SYGVKD. The CDR3 contains 14 residues. CDR3 DNA sequence: TGTGCCATCAGTGAGTCTGGAGCAAAGAGGACCCAGTACTTC. It codes for CAISESGAKRTQYF.

This clonotype has a count of ten or more. The chain carries TRBV29-1 and TRBJ2-1; 7 bases match TRBD1. Germline values: CDR1 SQVTM, CDR2 ANQGSEA. V lost 6 bases and J lost 6; bases outside the gene matches: 5. This CDR3 has 12 residues. For the CDR3, the DNA is TGCAGCGTAAGGGGGCAGGTCAATGAGCAGTTCTTC. It is translated as CSVRGQVNEQFF.

This clonotype was observed a handful of times. A read error may account for a junction end that differs from germline. This rearrangement joins TRBV3-1 to TRBJ2-1, with D maybe TRBD2 (5 bases). The CDR3 is made up of 15 amino acids. Germline V gene data show CDR1 as LGHDT and CDR2 as YNNKEL (reference sequence). CDR3: CASSQTSARRPPRVF. The CDR3 nucleotides read TGTGCCAGCAGCCAAACTAGTGCACGGAGACCCCCAAGGGTCTTC.

In its sample, this clonotype was seen many times. The CDR3: CASSQQVGDTEAFF. The CDR3, as DNA: TGCGCCAGCAGCCAGCAAGTGGGGGACACTGAAGCTTTCTTT. The chain is built from TRBV5-1 and TRBJ1-1; tentative D call: TRBD1 (5 bases). Trimming left V 4 bases short and J 3 bases short, with 13 bases between. Germline CDR1 reads SGHRS; CDR2 reads YFSETQ. This CDR3 has 14 amino acids.